This paragraph covers one T cell receptor (beta chain) sequence. As yet, its antigen is unknown. The data derive from a study of cytomegalovirus exposure and HLA in healthy donors. On the study more broadly: A subsequent analysis stated that the roughly 130 validation repertoires were run on the same platform as the approximately 660 first-cohort repertoires. Whole-study results and caveats: The authors listed approximately 150 TCR beta chains as cytomegalovirus-associated. Under in vitro conditions, three CMV-associated chains were confirmed as specific for CMV antigens.

Generated by immunoSEQ multiplex PCR, the TCRdb table keeps only in-frame clones and is missing some. The sample carries around 110,000 clones, 88% recorded once. The clonotype was recovered from a woman between 18 and 29 years old in good health and CMV-seropositive. Sequences were obtained from PBMCs.

CDR3 nucleotide sequence: TGTGCCAGCAGTTTCGACAGGGGGATTGGTAATGAAAAACTGTTTTTT. Protein: CASSFDRGIGNEKLFF. V is TRBV6-5 and J is TRBJ1-4; TRBD1 matches 9 bases. This CDR3 spans 16 amino acids. Germline CDR1 and CDR2: MNHEY and SVGAGI. The V segment lost 4 bases and the J segment 4 bases; nucleotides outside the gene matches: 7.